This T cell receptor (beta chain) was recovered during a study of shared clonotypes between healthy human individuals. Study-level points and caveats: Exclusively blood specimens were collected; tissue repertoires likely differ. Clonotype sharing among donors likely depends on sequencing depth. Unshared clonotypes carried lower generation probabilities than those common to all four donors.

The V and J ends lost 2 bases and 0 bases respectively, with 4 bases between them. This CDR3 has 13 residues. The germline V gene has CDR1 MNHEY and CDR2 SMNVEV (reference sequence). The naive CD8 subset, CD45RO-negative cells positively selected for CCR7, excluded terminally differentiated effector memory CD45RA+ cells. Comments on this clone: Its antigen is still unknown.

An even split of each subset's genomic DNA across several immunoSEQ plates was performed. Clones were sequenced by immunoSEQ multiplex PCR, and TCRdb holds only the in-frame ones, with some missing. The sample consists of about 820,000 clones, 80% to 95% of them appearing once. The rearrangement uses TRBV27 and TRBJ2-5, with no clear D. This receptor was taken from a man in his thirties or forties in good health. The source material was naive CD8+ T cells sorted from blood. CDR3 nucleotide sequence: TGTGCCAGCAGTTTAATCTACCAAGAGACCCAGTACTTC. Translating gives CASSLIYQETQYF.